This T cell receptor (beta chain) stems from a study of CD8+ T cells in alopecia areata. Extracted RNA was reverse transcribed, and the resulting cDNA served as sequencing template. The data were produced by immunoSEQ multiplex PCR, yet TCRdb's version contains in-frame clones alone and is incomplete. Of roughly 250,000 clones listed, approximately 61% are singletons. This clone turned up a few times. Its matching antigen is unknown. Peripheral blood, together with lesional scalp punch biopsies, was collected from alopecia areata patients. Study results and limitations: Sequenced scalp T cells also include alphabeta T cells resident in normal skin. Lesional scalp displayed greater clonality than normal scalp, most notably in alopecia totalis/universalis.

The V gene's germline CDR1 is SGHDT and CDR2 YYEEEE. The ends lost 5 bases at V and 9 bases at J; junction bases unmatched: 9. This CDR3 has 14 residues. The clonotype originates from a human donor with alopecia areata. The V gene is TRBV5-6, the J gene TRBJ2-4; 9 bases line up with TRBD2. This specimen was CD4+ T cells sorted from blood, taken at week 0. CDR3 nucleotides: TGTGCCAGCAGTTCGGGACTAGCAGGTTTCATTCAGTACTTC. It specifies CASSSGLAGFIQYF.